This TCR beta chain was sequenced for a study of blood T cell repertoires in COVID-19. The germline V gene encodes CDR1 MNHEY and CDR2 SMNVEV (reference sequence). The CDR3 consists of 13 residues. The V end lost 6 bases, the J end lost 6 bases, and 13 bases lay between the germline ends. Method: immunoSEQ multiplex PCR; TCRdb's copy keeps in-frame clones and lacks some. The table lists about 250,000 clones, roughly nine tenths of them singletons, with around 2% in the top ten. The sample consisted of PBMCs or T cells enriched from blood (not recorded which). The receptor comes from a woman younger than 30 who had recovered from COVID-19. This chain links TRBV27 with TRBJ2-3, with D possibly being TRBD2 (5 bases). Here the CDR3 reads CASRLHPGDTQYF. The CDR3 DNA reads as TGTGCCAGCAGGCTTCATCCGGGGGATACGCAGTATTTT.